This T cell receptor (beta chain) was sequenced during a study of blood T cells in healthy people across ages (dated by TCRdb to 2014 to 2015). Background on the whole study: In model experiments, template switching captured roughly one uniquely barcoded TCR beta cDNA molecule for every two T cells. The study measured age-related changes in TCR beta repertoire diversity using deep sequencing normalized with unique cDNA molecular identifiers. Four age groups were formed from the donors: young (average about 15 years), middle-aged (approximately 41), aged (over 55) and long-lived (approximately 80). Donors of different ages were randomly distributed across sequencing lanes to avoid experimental bias. For two donors (one aged 18 to 29 and one aged 80 or older), the study analyzed two additional independent replicas of 1 million unique cDNA reads from the same blood draw. What the work shows at the level of the full study, not this receptor alone: The CMV infection status of donors was not known, potentially confounding age-related changes in expanded clonotypes. The percentage of naive T cells measured by flow cytometry correlated strongly with observed TCR beta diversity. Compared with the aged group, the long-lived group had more naive CD4+ T cells, fewer expanded clones and increased TCR diversity, a pattern suggesting age selection. Estimates of total diversity from one million sequenced T cells were regarded as lower bounds and underestimates. Bulk unsorted PBMC profiling prevented conclusive comparison of naive and antigen-experienced compartments. Observed TCR beta diversity per million T cells fell roughly linearly with age, and a significant reduction was already apparent by age about 43.

This clonotype is a singleton in its sample. Its antigen is not yet known. Per-base qualities were not stored, and no clone one base away is much larger. A single read constitutes weak evidence. Library preparation was by 5' RACE. Sequencing relied on an Illumina HiSeq 2500. A second PCR of about 7 to 12 cycles was run with a J-beta primer mix and a sample-barcoded 5' primer. A template-switch 5' adaptor carrying 12 random nucleotides introduced a unique molecular identifier onto each TCR beta cDNA molecule. Each sample yielded at least 3 million CDR3-containing paired-end reads. All of the RNA was converted into first-strand cDNA using the Mint cDNA synthesis kit, with a TRBC-specific oligonucleotide serving as the primer. All cDNA was treated with uracil-DNA glycosylase and then went through a first 18-cycle PCR with the universal primers M1SS and BC2_uni_R. On the authors' methods: Normalization of each sample was performed by random selection of 1 million high-quality reads, each carrying a distinct molecular identifier. Instead of being binned into consensus sequences, reads with shared molecular identifiers were discarded. MiTCR, with a Q25 quality threshold and the strictest error-elimination algorithm, was used for CDR3 identification, clonotype clustering and error correction. Lower-bound total TCR beta diversity was estimated with a nonparametric unseen species model using Euler transformation. TCRdb took the public reads, trimmed them with fastp at Q25, ran MiXCR for clone calling and kept in-frame beta chains. Every CDR3 protein is listed once, alongside the most common genes and DNA of its rows. TCRdb, not the authors, supplied the V and J calls. For this sample there are fewer than 700,000 distinct CDR3 sequences; roughly 48% appear just once. The ten largest clones take up about 26% of the sample.

The roughly 42 donors, aged 6 to 90 years, were systemically healthy Caucasian individuals from Russia. Each donor gave roughly 9.5 milliliters of peripheral blood, collected into EDTA-treated Vacutainer tubes. Ficoll-Paque density-gradient centrifugation was used to isolate PBMCs, with at least 6 million obtained per sample. Trizol reagent was used to extract total RNA from the PBMCs, yielding at least 5.5 micrograms per sample. For every donor, flow cytometry on a PBMC aliquot measured the percentage of naive CD45RAhigh/CD27high T cells. Relative to germline, V is 4 bases shorter and J is 5 bases shorter, with 23 bases between their ends. Measured from the cysteine to the phenylalanine, the CDR3 is 17 residues long. Solely the CDR3 DNA is kept, with 51 bases framed from the first base. CDR1 and CDR2 are drawn from the germline V gene: MNHEY, SVGEGT.

This sequence was found in a man older than 75 in good health. Recombination joined TRBV6-2 or TRBV6-3 with TRBJ1-2, with no confidently assigned D gene. Sequences were obtained from blood. The nucleotide sequence reads as follows: TGTGCCAGCAGTTCGAGACACGCCGGTCGGATTGAATATGGCTACACCTTC. Protein translation: CASSSRHAGRIEYGYTF.